Listed below are T cell receptor beta chains from one sample, sequenced in a study of T cells in Graves' hyperthyroidism and ophthalmopathy. TCRdb reanalysed the multiplex PCR reads using MiXCR and keeps one entry per CDR3 protein. The table has 400,000 to 550,000 distinct CDR3 sequences, approximately 15% seen once. The sequenced material came from blood. These receptors were obtained from a young woman with Graves' hyperthyroidism. Each CDR3 is given without its conserved first and last residue. The order of the fields is J gene, V gene, CDR3 protein.

>TRBJ1-2|TRBV5-1
ASSPYLTANYGYT
>TRBJ1-5|TRBV28
ASSSTDQPQH
>TRBJ1-2|TRBV7-3
ASSQGGTGGDLYGYT
>TRBJ2-7|TRBV20-1
SAPGLAGLGEQY
>TRBJ1-5|TRBV27
ASSLAVGYQPQH
>TRBJ2-3|TRBV20-1
SARDQGRAGTQY
>TRBJ1-2|TRBV5-5
ASSSPLPQIPYGYT
>TRBJ2-3|TRBV27
ASSPHLKQGWISTDTQY
>TRBJ1-2|TRBV5-6
ASSLWTGPTGLNYGYT
>TRBJ2-1|TRBV12-3/TRBV12-4
ASILAGPSYNEQF
>TRBJ1-5|TRBV12-5
ASGLETAYSNQPQH
>TRBJ1-2|TRBV19
ASRPSPEVGGYT
>TRBJ2-5|TRBV11-2
ASSLDLSGSEETQY
>TRBJ2-1|TRBV9
ASSVVGSLGNEQF
>TRBJ2-1|TRBV30
AWGQGARRYNEQF
>TRBJ2-1|TRBV12-3/TRBV12-4
ASSFPGGYNEQF
>TRBJ1-5|TRBV2
ASSPPWGQGGNQPQH
>TRBJ2-1|TRBV19
ASSRVAGGFNEQF
>TRBJ1-1|TRBV15
ATSRDTGNTEAF
>TRBJ1-2|TRBV12-3/TRBV12-4
ASSLVGGGAGYT
>TRBJ2-1|TRBV9
ASSVAAQRAYNEQF
>TRBJ2-3|TRBV11-2
ASSLRTPPSTDTQY
>TRBJ2-2|TRBV10-3
AIAGANTGELF
>TRBJ2-5|TRBV4-2
ASSQDQMEGETQY
>TRBJ1-2|TRBV19
ASRLLPEREGVGYT
>TRBJ2-3|TRBV6-1
ASVSLAAPSTDTQY
>TRBJ2-2|TRBV12-3/TRBV12-4
ASSFKGRSTGELF
>TRBJ2-7|TRBV18
ASSPRTGQAYEQY
>TRBJ2-1|TRBV4-2
ASSQELSSYNEQF
>TRBJ2-5|TRBV11-2
ASSLVTSGYQETQY
>TRBJ2-3|TRBV18
ASSPRRDLPTDTQY
>TRBJ2-1|TRBV20-1
SARVRGGPYNEQF
>TRBJ2-2|TRBV12-3/TRBV12-4
ASSLSGGTGELF
>TRBJ2-1|TRBV9
ASSRGTASYNEQF
>TRBJ2-1|TRBV4-1
ASSPFFSGRAGSNEQF
>TRBJ2-5|TRBV9
ASSVGVRDGAETQY
>TRBJ2-2|TRBV30
AWRSQGPGELF
>TRBJ1-4|TRBV5-1
ASSTRPPGVARDEKLF
>TRBJ2-7|TRBV19
ASSGTSGGEQY
>TRBJ1-2|TRBV29-1
SVEGGGVYGYT